This entry concerns a single T cell receptor (delta chain). This clone came up a few times. The specificity of this receptor is unknown. No base qualities exist here, and no much larger clone lies one base off it. Thymic samples were depleted of alphabeta T cells, then CD3+ TCRVdelta1+ TCRVdelta2- thymocytes were FACS-sorted. The purity of the sorted Vdelta1+ thymocytes fell between about 97% and 99.6%. The thymic specimens were obtained from 7 or 8 paediatric patients who were undergoing corrective cardiac surgery and ranged in age from about 5 days to 16 months. Thymic tissue was dispersed, and mononuclear cells were isolated on a Histopaque-1077 density gradient. Staining used anti-TCRVdelta1 clone TS8.2, anti-TCRVdelta2 clone B6, anti-CD3 clone HIT3a and anti-TCRalphabeta clone IP26 antibodies. This sample is part of a study of Vδ1+ human thymocytes (dated by TCRdb to the late 2010s). At the level of the whole study: As a data resource, the study described the mRNA-level TRG and TRD CDR3 repertoires found in highly purified Vdelta1+ thymocytes taken from young children. Validation of the multiplex-based CDR3 amplicon strategy against 5'RACE-based CDR3 amplicon generation methods had been performed previously.

V sheds 6 bases and J sheds 0 bases, leaving 20 bases between their ends. The CDR3 goes from the cysteine to the phenylalanine over 17 residues. Only the CDR3 part of the read is kept: 51 bases, read in frame from the first base. CDR1 and CDR2 (TSWWSYY, QGS) derive from the germline V gene. RNA extraction was carried out with the RNeasy mini kit, and reverse transcription was then done using Superscript III. CDR3 amplicons were generated by multiplex PCR with pooled V-gene forward primers and a constant-region reverse primer carrying Illumina adaptor overhangs. After gel purification, the amplicons were indexed with Nextera index primers over roughly 8 extra PCR cycles and then purified using AMPure XP beads. The libraries were sequenced on an Illumina MiSeq using paired-end 250 bp reads, dual indexing and an approximately 20% PhiX spike-in. In the paper's pipeline: Reads were quality checked with FastQC, and TRG read pairs were merged with ea-utils fastq-join. IMGT/HighV-QUEST was used to annotate the sequences, only productive sequences with an unambiguous V-gene assignment were kept, and clonotypes were defined as sequences sharing an identical CDR3 sequence. VDJtools 1.1.1, tcR 2.2.3, Treemap and vegan Shannon diversity in R 3.4.4 were used for downstream analysis. For TCRdb, the public reads were processed anew by CATT, and duplicate DNA sequences were folded into one row. What appears here as the V and J calls and clone size reflects TCRdb's work, not the paper's. The sample table holds 50,000 to 75,000 delta-chain clones, of which roughly 16% were seen once. The ten biggest clones cover over 0.35% of the sample.

Summary of the overall study and its limitations: Because unexpected Vdelta2 sequences could lead to misinterpretation of bulk repertoire data, the authors recommended using highly purified populations and single-cell validation. The thymic TRG and TRD repertoires appeared highly polyclonal, with Gaussian CDR3 length distributions, in contrast to the oligoclonal repertoires of peripheral blood. Numerous TRG clonotypes were shared among donors (up to roughly 6.9x10^3), while TRD repertoires were essentially private (a maximum of about 100 shared). Because no clustering by age or sex was observed, donors were not stratified by these variables in the analyses. Even though sort purity was high, around 19% of thymic TRD sequences were Vdelta2 (and few were Vdelta3), which was not the case for the peripheral blood Vdelta1+ controls.

This TCR derives from a girl under three years old who had congenital heart surgery. The sequence is built from TRDV1 and TRDJ1; TRDD2 is perhaps the D gene, given 5 matching bases. Source material: Vdelta1+ gamma-delta thymocytes from the thymus. The cell subset or site label of this sample denotes: FACS-sorted CD3+ TCRalphabeta- TCRVdelta1+ TCRVdelta2- thymocytes. The sequence in DNA is TGTGCTCTTGGATTCCTCCCGACCAACCAACACACCGATAAACTCATCTTT. Its coded protein is CALGFLPTNQHTDKLIF.